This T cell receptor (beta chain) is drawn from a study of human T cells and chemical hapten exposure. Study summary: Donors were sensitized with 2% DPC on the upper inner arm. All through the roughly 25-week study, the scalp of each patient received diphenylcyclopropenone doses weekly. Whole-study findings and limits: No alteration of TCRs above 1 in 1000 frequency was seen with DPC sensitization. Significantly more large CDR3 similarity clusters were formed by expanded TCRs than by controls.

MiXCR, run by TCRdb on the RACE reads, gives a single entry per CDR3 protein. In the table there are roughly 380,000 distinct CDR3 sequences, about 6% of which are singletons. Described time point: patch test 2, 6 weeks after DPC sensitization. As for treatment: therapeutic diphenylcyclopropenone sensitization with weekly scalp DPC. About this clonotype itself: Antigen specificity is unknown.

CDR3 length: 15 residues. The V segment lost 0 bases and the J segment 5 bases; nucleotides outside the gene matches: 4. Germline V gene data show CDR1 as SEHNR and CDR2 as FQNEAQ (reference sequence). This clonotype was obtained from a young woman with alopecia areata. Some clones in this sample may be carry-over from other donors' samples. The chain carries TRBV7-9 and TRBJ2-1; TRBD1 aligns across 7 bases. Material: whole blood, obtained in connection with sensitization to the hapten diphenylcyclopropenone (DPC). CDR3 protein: CASSLALGTDNEQFF. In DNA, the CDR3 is TGTGCCAGCAGCTTAGCGCTTGGGACAGACAATGAGCAGTTCTTC.